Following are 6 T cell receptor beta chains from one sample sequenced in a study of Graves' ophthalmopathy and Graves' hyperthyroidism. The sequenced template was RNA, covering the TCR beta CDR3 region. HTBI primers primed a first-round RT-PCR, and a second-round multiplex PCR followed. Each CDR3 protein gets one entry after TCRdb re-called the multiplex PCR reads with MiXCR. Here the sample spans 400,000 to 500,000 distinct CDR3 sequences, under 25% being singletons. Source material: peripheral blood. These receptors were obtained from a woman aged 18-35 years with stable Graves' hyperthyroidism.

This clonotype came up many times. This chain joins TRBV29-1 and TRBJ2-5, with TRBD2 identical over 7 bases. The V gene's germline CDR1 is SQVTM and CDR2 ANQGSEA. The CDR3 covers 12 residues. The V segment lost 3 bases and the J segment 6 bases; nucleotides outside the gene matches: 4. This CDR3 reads CSVEILAKTQYF. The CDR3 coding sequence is TGCAGCGTTGAGATACTAGCGAAGACCCAGTACTTC.

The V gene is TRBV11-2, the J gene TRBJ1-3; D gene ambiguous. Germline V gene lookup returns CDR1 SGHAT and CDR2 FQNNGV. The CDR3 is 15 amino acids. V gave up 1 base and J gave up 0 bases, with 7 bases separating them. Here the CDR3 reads CASSLGVNSGNTIYF. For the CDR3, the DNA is TGTGCCAGCAGCTTAGGAGTTAACTCTGGAAACACCATATATTTT.

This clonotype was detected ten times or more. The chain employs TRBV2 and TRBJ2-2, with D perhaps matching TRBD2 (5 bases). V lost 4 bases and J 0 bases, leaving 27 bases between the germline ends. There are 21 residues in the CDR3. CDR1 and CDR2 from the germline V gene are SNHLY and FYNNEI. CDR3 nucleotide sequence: TGTGCCAGCAGTGGGCCCCCGCCAGCGAGAGCGGCAGTAACGAACACCGGGGAGCTGTTTTTT. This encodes CASSGPPPARAAVTNTGELFF.

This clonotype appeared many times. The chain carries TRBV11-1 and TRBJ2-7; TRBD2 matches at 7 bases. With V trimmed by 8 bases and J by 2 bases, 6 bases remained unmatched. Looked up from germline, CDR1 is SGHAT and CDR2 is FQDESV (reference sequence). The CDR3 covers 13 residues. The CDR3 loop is CASGRESTYEQYF. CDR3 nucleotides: TGTGCCAGCGGGCGGGAGAGCACCTACGAGCAGTACTTC.

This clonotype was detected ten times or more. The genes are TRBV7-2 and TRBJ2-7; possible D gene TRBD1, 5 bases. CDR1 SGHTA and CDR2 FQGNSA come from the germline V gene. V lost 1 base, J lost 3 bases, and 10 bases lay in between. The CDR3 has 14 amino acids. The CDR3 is CASSLGTMGYEQYF. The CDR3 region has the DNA TGTGCCAGCAGCTTAGGGACAATGGGCTACGAGCAGTACTTC.

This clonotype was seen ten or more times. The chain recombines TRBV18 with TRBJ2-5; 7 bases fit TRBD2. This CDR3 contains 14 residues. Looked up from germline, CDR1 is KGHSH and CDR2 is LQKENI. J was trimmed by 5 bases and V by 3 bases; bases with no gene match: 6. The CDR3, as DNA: TGTGCCAGCTCACCGACGAGCGGGGAGGAGACCCAGTACTTC. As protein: CASSPTSGEETQYF.